A selection of T cell receptor beta chains follows, all from one sample in a study of shared clonotypes between healthy human individuals. TCRdb's table, derived via immunoSEQ multiplex PCR, lists solely in-frame clones and lacks some. The table records fewer than 1.6 million clones, roughly 98.5% of them present only once. Sequencing was performed on naive CD4+ T cells sorted from blood. These receptor sequences come from a man aged 30 to 39 in good health. Both conserved end residues are part of each CDR3. D genes are given only for firm matches. The size of a clone is reported for some rows only, either as once, few or many, or as a class for expanded clones.

>NA|16|TRBJ1-5|NA|TRBV4-1
CASSQEEDGSNQPQHF
TGCGCCAGCAGCCAAGAAGAGGACGGGAGCAATCAGCCCCAGCATTTT
>NA|13|TRBJ1-1|NA|TRBV7-6
CASSISRGREAFF
TGTGCCAGCAGCATCTCGCGGGGGCGAGAAGCTTTCTTT
>NA|13|TRBJ1-1|NA|TRBV2
CASRGPRDTEAFF
TGTGCCAGCAGAGGGCCCCGAGACACTGAAGCTTTCTTT
>TRBD1|15|TRBJ1-4|NA|TRBV6-5
CASSYSGTGTEKLFF
TGTGCCAGCAGTTACTCGGGGACAGGGACTGAAAAACTGTTTTTT
>NA|17|TRBJ1-2|once|TRBV7-2
CASSYYNRDKSNYGYTF
TGTGCCAGCAGCTATTATAACCGGGACAAATCTAACTATGGCTACACCTTC
>TRBD2|15|TRBJ2-7|once|TRBV7-8
CASSLRGGRSYEQYF
TGTGCCAGCAGCTTACGGGGGGGGAGGTCCTACGAGCAGTACTTC
>TRBD1|13|TRBJ2-2|once|TRBV6-5
CASSRGQPGELFF
TGTGCCAGCAGTCGGGGACAGCCCGGGGAGCTGTTTTTT
>NA|16|TRBJ1-4|NA|TRBV10-3
CAISEGGFRGIEKLFF
TGTGCCATCAGTGAAGGTGGTTTTAGGGGAATTGAAAAACTGTTTTTT
>NA|15|TRBJ1-4|NA|TRBV7-2
CASSTWRSPNEKLFF
TGTGCCAGCAGCACCTGGCGATCGCCTAATGAAAAACTGTTTTTT
>NA|10|TRBJ2-1|NA|TRBV29-1
CSADYNEQFF
TGCAGCGCAGACTACAATGAGCAGTTCTTC